What follows are 24 T cell receptor beta chains derived from one specimen sequenced in a study of blood T cell repertoires in COVID-19. The data were produced by immunoSEQ multiplex PCR, yet TCRdb's version contains in-frame clones alone and is incomplete. In the table there are 60,000 to 70,000 clones, about 86% of which are singletons. Sample: peripheral blood. All receptors derive from a man aged 50 to 59 with active COVID-19.

This chain connects TRBV15 to TRBJ2-5; no clear D. Deletions cut 0 bases from V and 4 bases from J, with 6 bases between. CDR3 length equals 13 residues. Per the germline V gene, CDR1 is LNHNV and CDR2 is YYDKDF (reference sequence). DNA for the CDR3: TGTGCCACCAGCAGAGATCGGTTAGAGACCCAGTACTTC. It yields the protein CATSRDRLETQYF.

The gene calls are TRBV24-1 and TRBJ2-1; D unclear. This CDR3 spans 16 amino acids. Germline V gene lookup returns CDR1 KGHDR and CDR2 SFDVKD. V shed 2 bases and J shed 6 bases, with 16 bases lying between them. The CDR3 spells CATSDSGNAKSNEQFF. The CDR3 DNA reads TGTGCCACCAGTGATTCTGGCAATGCAAAGTCCAATGAGCAGTTCTTC.

This chain uses TRBV18 with TRBJ2-1; TRBD1 is a possible D gene (6 bases). Between the trimmed V and J ends, which lost 1 base and 7 bases, there was a span of 14 bases. This CDR3 comprises 15 residues. Germline V gene sequence: CDR1 KGHSH, CDR2 LQKENI. DNA for the CDR3: TGTGCCAGCTCACCACAAAACAGGGCCAAGAATGAGCAGTTCTTC. Its protein is CASSPQNRAKNEQFF.

The genes are TRBV11-3 and TRBJ2-7, with 7 bases aligning to TRBD1. Germline CDR1 SGHNT, CDR2 YENEEA. The CDR3 covers 15 residues. V was clipped by 1 base and J by 3 bases; unmatched bases: 6. CDR3 bases: TGTGCCAGCAGCTTAGCCCGGGACAGAGTCTACGAGCAGTACTTC. Its protein is CASSLARDRVYEQYF. Looking up the rest from reference TRBV11-3 and TRBJ2-7 gives the full variable domain: EAGVVQSPRYKIIEKKQPVAFWCNPISGHNTLYWYLQNLGQGPELLIRYENEEAVDDSQLPKDRFSAERLKGVDSTLKIQPAELGDSAVYLCASSLARDRVYEQYFGPGTRLTVT.

In this sample, this clone turned up a few times. This rearrangement joins TRBV27 to TRBJ2-7; D is possibly TRBD1 (6 bases). The CDR3 totals 15 residues. The germline V and J ends were trimmed by 5 bases and 2 bases, with 16 bases remaining between them. Looked up from germline, CDR1 is MNHEY and CDR2 is SMNVEV (reference sequence). This CDR3 is CASSTATGGTYEQYF. In DNA, the CDR3 is TGTGCCAGCAGTACCGCGACAGGCGGTACCTACGAGCAGTACTTC.

V is TRBV19 and J is TRBJ1-2, with D maybe TRBD1 (5 bases). V lost 4 bases to trimming and J lost 1 base, with 13 bases between them. The CDR3 has 15 amino acids. The germline gives CDR1 LNHDA, CDR2 SQIVND (reference sequence). DNA of the CDR3: TGTGCCAGTAGTACCAGACAGAATAATAACTATGGCTACACCTTC. It is translated as CASSTRQNNNYGYTF. The variable domain in full, with the rest retrieved from reference TRBV19 and TRBJ1-2, is DGGITQSPKYLFRKEGQNVTLSCEQNLNHDAMYWYRQDPGQGLRLIYYSQIVNDFQKGDIAEGYSVSREKKESFPLTVTSAQKNPTAFYLCASSTRQNNNYGYTFGSGTRLTVV.

This clone was recorded a few times. The J gene is TRBJ2-7, the V gene TRBV27; the match to TRBD1 covers 9 bases. Germline CDR1 and CDR2: MNHEY and SMNVEV (reference sequence). J gave up 7 bases and V 6 bases, and 10 bases lay outside the gene matches. The CDR3 is 14 residues long. The CDR3 region has the DNA TGTGCCAGCAGCCAAACAGGGGGCACAGGAGAGCAGTACTTC. This codes for CASSQTGGTGEQYF.

The J gene is TRBJ1-1, the V gene TRBV4-3; D ambiguous. The CDR3 loop spans 17 amino acids. The germline CDR1 and CDR2 sequences are LGHNA and YSLEER. Trimming removed 6 bases from V and 3 bases from J, with 23 bases in between. The CDR3 loop is CASSKKRGPHWDTEAFF. The CDR3 bases are TGCGCCAGCAGTAAAAAACGAGGCCCCCATTGGGACACTGAAGCTTTCTTT.

This clone has just one count. The CDR3 protein is CASALAEGYEQYF. The CDR3, as DNA: TGTGCCAGCGCCCTAGCGGAGGGCTACGAGCAGTACTTC. This chain uses TRBV18 with TRBJ2-7; 7 bases fit TRBD2. This CDR3 has 13 amino acids. Germline lookup yields CDR1 KGHSH and CDR2 LQKENI. The J segment lost 3 bases and the V segment lost 8 bases, leaving 7 bases of the junction unmatched.

The chain couples TRBV27 to TRBJ2-1, with TRBD1 matching 12 bases. V lost 4 bases, J lost 13 bases, and 8 bases stayed unmatched. Germline V lookup: CDR1 MNHEY, CDR2 SMNVEV (reference sequence). This CDR3 region has 14 residues. CDR3 sequence (DNA): TGTGCCAGCAGTTCGGGACAGGGGGCGAACAAACAGTTCTTC. Protein product: CASSSGQGANKQFF.

The CDR3 nucleotides are TGTGCCAGCAGCCCGGCCCCCAGCGGAGGGGCCTACGAGCAGTACTTC. As protein: CASSPAPSGGAYEQYF. V gene TRBV4-2 combines with J gene TRBJ2-7, with TRBD2 as a possible D gene (6 bases). From germline, CDR1 is LGHNA and CDR2 YNFKEQ. CDR3 length: 16 amino acids. V shed 4 bases and J shed 2 bases, with 18 bases lying between them.

The chain has TRBV6-6 and TRBJ2-1; 9 bases line up with TRBD2. The CDR3 is 15 residues long. Unmatched junction bases numbered 5, after V lost 2 bases and J lost 6 bases. Germline V CDR1 and CDR2: MNHNY, SVGAGI (reference sequence). In DNA, the CDR3 is TGTGCCAGCAGTTACAAACTAGCGGGTGGCAATGAGCAGTTCTTC. This codes for CASSYKLAGGNEQFF.

This chain connects TRBV19 to TRBJ1-2; the match to TRBD1 covers 7 bases. Germline V gene lookup returns CDR1 LNHDA and CDR2 SQIVND (reference sequence). This CDR3 is built from 14 residues. Trimming removed 5 bases from V and 1 base from J; junction bases left unmatched: 4. CDR3 amino acids: CASSPQGDNYGYTF. The CDR3 nucleotides read TGTGCCAGTAGTCCTCAGGGGGATAACTATGGCTACACCTTC.

The count of this clone is one. The J gene is TRBJ1-4, the V gene TRBV18; D gene ambiguous. V was shortened by 5 bases and J by 6 bases, with 10 bases between the two germline ends. The CDR3 is 13 residues long. Germline V gene lookup returns CDR1 KGHSH and CDR2 LQKENI. The CDR3 DNA is TGTGCCAGCTCAGGAGGGCAGGATGAAAAACTGTTTTTT. It specifies CASSGGQDEKLFF.

The J gene is TRBJ2-2, the V gene TRBV10-3; 11 nucleotides match TRBD2. Trimming took 5 bases from V and 6 from J; bases not matched to a gene: 11. This CDR3 region has 17 residues. Per the germline V gene, CDR1 is ENHRY and CDR2 is SYGVKD. The CDR3: CAISSTRGTSGPGELFF. The CDR3 DNA reads TGTGCCATCAGTTCAACAAGAGGGACTAGCGGACCCGGGGAGCTGTTTTTT.

This clone was recorded only once. This rearrangement joins TRBV5-1 to TRBJ2-1, with a possible D match to TRBD2 (7 bases). The V end lost 5 bases, the J end lost 10 bases, and 16 bases lay between the germline ends. The CDR3 length is 13 residues. Germline V CDR1 and CDR2: SGHRS, YFSETQ. This chain's CDR3 is CASSGRGYSEQFF. The CDR3 DNA sequence: TGCGCCAGCAGTGGGAGGGGGTACTCCGAGCAGTTCTTC.

J is TRBJ2-3 and V is TRBV7-8; 9 nucleotides align to TRBD2. Trimming removed 3 bases from V and 5 bases from J; junction bases left unmatched: 6. CDR1 and CDR2 from the germline V gene are SGHVS and FQNEAQ. This CDR3 has 15 amino acids. This chain's CDR3 is CASSLVAGAKDTQYF. The CDR3 region has the DNA TGTGCCAGCAGCTTGGTAGCGGGAGCCAAAGATACGCAGTATTTT.

This chain joins TRBV28 and TRBJ2-3, with 7 bases lining up with TRBD2. This CDR3 is built from 14 residues. The ends lost 6 bases at V and 2 bases at J; junction bases unmatched: 5. Germline CDR1 is MDHEN and CDR2 is SYDVKM. This chain's CDR3 is CASSPSGVTDTQYF. The CDR3 coding sequence is TGTGCCAGCAGCCCCAGCGGGGTCACAGATACGCAGTATTTT. Together with reference TRBV28 and TRBJ2-3, the CDR3 gives the full variable domain: DVKVTQSSRYLVKRTGEKVFLECVQDMDHENMFWYRQDPGLGLRLIYFSYDVKMKEKGDIPEGYSVSREKKERFSLILESASTNQTSMYLCASSPSGVTDTQYFGPGTRLTVL.

This sequence joins TRBV5-4 and TRBJ2-1, with D possibly TRBD2 on 6 matching bases. This CDR3 is built from 13 residues. Germline V lookup: CDR1 SGHNT, CDR2 YYREEE (reference sequence). The V and J ends lost 3 bases and 4 bases respectively, with 8 bases between them. CDR3 amino acids: CASSSGTYNEQFF. CDR3 DNA: TGTGCCAGCAGCTCCGGGACTTACAATGAGCAGTTCTTC.

J is TRBJ2-7 and V is TRBV6-6, with 9 bases lining up with TRBD1. Trimming took 0 bases from V and 1 from J; bases not matched to a gene: 4. The CDR3 covers 16 residues. Germline V gene data show CDR1 as MNHNY and CDR2 as SVGAGI (reference sequence). In nucleotides, the CDR3 is TGTGCCAGCAGTTACTCGGAGACAGGGGGATCCTACGAGCAGTACTTC. This encodes CASSYSETGGSYEQYF.

The chain uses TRBV4-2 and TRBJ1-1; D not resolved. CDR1 is LGHNA and CDR2 is YNFKEQ in the germline V gene. V lost 1 base, J lost 1 base, and 7 bases lay in between. This CDR3 is 14 amino acids long. DNA of the CDR3: TGTGCCAGCAGCCAAGGAGACAAGAACACTGAAGCTTTCTTT. Amino acid sequence: CASSQGDKNTEAFF.

The chain combines TRBV24-1 with TRBJ2-5; 9 bases fit TRBD1. Germline assignment: CDR1 KGHDR and CDR2 SFDVKD. The V gene end was trimmed by 12 bases and the J gene end by 1 base; junction bases not matched to a gene: 5. The CDR3 loop spans 13 amino acids. DNA for the CDR3: TGTGCCGTCCAACAGGGGGCCCAAGAGACCCAGTACTTC. Translation gives CAVQQGAQETQYF.

The rearrangement uses TRBV27 and TRBJ2-1; 7 nucleotides match TRBD2. Germline V gives CDR1 MNHEY, CDR2 SMNVEV (reference sequence). The CDR3 length is 16 residues. Trimming cost V 5 bases and J 7 bases; bases outside gene matches: 14. CDR3 residues: CASSTRAGPFGNEQFF. In DNA, the CDR3 is TGTGCCAGCAGTACACGAGCGGGACCGTTTGGAAATGAGCAGTTCTTC.

The chain has TRBV29-1 and TRBJ1-1; D uncertain. The V end lost 4 bases, the J end lost 1 base, and 10 bases lay between the germline ends. The CDR3 spans 13 residues. Looked up from germline, CDR1 is SQVTM and CDR2 is ANQGSEA. This chain's CDR3 is CSVGERSNTEAFF. In DNA form, the CDR3 reads TGCAGCGTTGGTGAGCGATCGAACACTGAAGCTTTCTTT. Complete variable domain (other parts from reference TRBV29-1 and TRBJ1-1): SAVISQKPSRDICQRGTSLTIQCQVDSQVTMMFWYRQQPGQSLTLIATANQGSEATYESGFVIDKFPISRPNLTFSTLTVSNMSPEDSSIYLCSVGERSNTEAFFGQGTRLTVV.